This TCR beta chain was recovered during a study of blood T cells in healthy people across ages. There are 13 residues in the CDR3. With 6 bases removed from V and 5 bases from J, the gap between germline ends came to 10 bases. Germline-derived CDR1 and CDR2 are WNHNN and SYGVQD (reference sequence). A J-beta primer mix and a sample-barcoded 5' primer were used in a second PCR of roughly 7 to 12 cycles. TCRdb passed the 5' RACE reads through MiXCR, listing each CDR3 protein once. Here the sample spans some 1.5 million distinct CDR3 sequences, about 28% being singletons. The clonotype was recovered from a woman in her 30s in good health. V and J are TRBV10-1 and TRBJ1-4; the D gene is possibly TRBD1 (6 bases). The material sequenced was blood. The CDR3 DNA sequence: TGCGCCAGCAGCGAAGGACAGAATGAAAAACTGTTTTTT. Translation: CASSEGQNEKLFF.